This T cell receptor (beta chain) came from a study of blood T cell repertoires in COVID-19. On the study more broadly: COVID-19 samples, acute and convalescent, were from the United States, Italy and Spain.

The V gene end was trimmed by 1 base and the J gene end by 5 bases; junction bases not matched to a gene: 11. The CDR3 consists of 17 residues. The germline V gene encodes CDR1 LGHNA and CDR2 YSLEER. The authors' processing: Amplification of reference gene primers was used by the study to estimate nucleated cell counts. The protocol was immunoSEQ multiplex PCR, while the TCRdb copy is restricted to in-frame clones and leaves out a portion. V and J calls and clone size follow that table, whereas D and trimming were derived from the DNA. The sample consists of around 250,000 clones, about four fifths of them appearing once.

J is TRBJ2-3 and V is TRBV4-3, with TRBD1 matching over 8 bases. The sequenced sample consisted of peripheral blood. The clonotype comes from a woman aged 18 to 35 with acute or convalescent COVID-19. CDR3 loop: CASSQGGQGAKLDTQYF. CDR3 in DNA: TGCGCCAGCAGCCAAGGGGGGCAGGGGGCAAAATTAGATACGCAGTATTTT.